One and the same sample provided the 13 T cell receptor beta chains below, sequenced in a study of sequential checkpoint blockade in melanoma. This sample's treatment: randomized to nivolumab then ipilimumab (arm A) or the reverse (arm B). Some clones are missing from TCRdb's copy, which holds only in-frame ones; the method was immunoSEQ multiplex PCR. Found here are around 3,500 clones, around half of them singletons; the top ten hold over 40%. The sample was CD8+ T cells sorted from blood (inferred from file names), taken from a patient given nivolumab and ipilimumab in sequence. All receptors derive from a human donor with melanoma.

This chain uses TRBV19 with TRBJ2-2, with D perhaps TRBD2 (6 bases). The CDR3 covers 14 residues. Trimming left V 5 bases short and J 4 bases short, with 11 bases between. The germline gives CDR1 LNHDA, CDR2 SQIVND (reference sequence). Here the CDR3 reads CASSPQGGTGELFF. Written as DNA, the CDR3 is TGTGCCAGTAGTCCGCAGGGAGGCACCGGGGAGCTGTTTTTT.

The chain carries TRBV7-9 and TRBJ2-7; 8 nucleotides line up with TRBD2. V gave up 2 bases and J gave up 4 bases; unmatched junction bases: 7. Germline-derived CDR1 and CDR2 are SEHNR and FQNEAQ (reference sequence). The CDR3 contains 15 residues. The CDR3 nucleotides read TGTGCCAGCAGCTTAAGTGCGGGGGGAATGTACGAGCAGTACTTC. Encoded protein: CASSLSAGGMYEQYF.

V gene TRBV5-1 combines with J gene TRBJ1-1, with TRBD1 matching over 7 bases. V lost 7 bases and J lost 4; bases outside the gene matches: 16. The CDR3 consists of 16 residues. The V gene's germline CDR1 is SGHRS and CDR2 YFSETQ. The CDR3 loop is CASGHEVQGIGTEAFF. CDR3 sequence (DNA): TGCGCCAGCGGCCATGAGGTACAGGGGATTGGCACTGAAGCTTTCTTT.

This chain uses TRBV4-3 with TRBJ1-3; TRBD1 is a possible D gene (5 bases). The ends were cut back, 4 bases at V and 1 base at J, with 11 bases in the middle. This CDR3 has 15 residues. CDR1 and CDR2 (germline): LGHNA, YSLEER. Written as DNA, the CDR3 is TGCGCCAGCAGCCTTACAGGAGAGTCTGGAAACACCATATATTTT. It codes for CASSLTGESGNTIYF.

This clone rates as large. The CDR3 here is CASSLGDRGRQPQHF. The CDR3 DNA is TGTGCCAGCAGCTTGGGAGACAGGGGACGTCAGCCCCAGCATTTT. The chain joins TRBV7-9 to TRBJ1-5; 8 bases agree with TRBD1. CDR3 length: 15 residues. From germline, CDR1 is SEHNR and CDR2 FQNEAQ (reference sequence). The J segment lost 6 bases and the V segment lost 3 bases, leaving 7 bases of the junction unmatched.

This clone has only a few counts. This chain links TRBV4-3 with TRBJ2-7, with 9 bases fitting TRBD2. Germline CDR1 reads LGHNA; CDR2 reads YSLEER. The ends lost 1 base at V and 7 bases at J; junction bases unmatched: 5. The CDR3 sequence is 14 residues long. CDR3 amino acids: CASSQVAGAGEQYF. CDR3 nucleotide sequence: TGCGCCAGCAGCCAAGTAGCGGGGGCCGGGGAGCAGTACTTC.

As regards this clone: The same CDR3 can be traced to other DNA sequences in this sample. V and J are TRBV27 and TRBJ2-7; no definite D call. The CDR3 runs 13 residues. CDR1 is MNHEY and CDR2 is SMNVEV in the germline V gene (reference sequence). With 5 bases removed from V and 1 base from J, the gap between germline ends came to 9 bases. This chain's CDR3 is CASSLGASYEQYF. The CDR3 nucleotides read TGTGCCAGCAGTCTCGGTGCGTCCTACGAGCAGTACTTC.

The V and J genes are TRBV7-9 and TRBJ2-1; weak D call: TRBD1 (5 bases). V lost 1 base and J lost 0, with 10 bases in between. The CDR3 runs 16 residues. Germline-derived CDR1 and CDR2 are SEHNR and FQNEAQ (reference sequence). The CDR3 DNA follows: TGTGCCAGCAGCTTAGGGGGCGCAAGCTCCTACAATGAGCAGTTCTTC. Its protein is CASSLGGASSYNEQFF. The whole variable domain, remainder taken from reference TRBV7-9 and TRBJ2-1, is DTGVSQNPRHKITKRGQNVTFRCDPISEHNRLYWYRQTLGQGPEFLTYFQNEAQLEKSRLLSDRFSAERPKGSFSTLEIQRTEQGDSAMYLCASSLGGASSYNEQFFGPGTRLTVL.

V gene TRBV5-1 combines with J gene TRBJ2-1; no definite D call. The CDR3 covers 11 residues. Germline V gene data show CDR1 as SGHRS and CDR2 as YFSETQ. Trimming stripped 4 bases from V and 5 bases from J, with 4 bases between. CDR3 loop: CASSTNNEQFF. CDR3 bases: TGCGCCAGCAGCACAAACAATGAGCAGTTCTTC.

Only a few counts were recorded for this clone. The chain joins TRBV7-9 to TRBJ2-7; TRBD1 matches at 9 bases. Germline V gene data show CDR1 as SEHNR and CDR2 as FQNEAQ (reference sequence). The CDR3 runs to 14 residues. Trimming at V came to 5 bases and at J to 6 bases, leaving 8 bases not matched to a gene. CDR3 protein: CASSRGQGRGEQYF. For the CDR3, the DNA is TGTGCCAGCAGCAGGGGACAGGGAAGGGGCGAGCAGTACTTC.

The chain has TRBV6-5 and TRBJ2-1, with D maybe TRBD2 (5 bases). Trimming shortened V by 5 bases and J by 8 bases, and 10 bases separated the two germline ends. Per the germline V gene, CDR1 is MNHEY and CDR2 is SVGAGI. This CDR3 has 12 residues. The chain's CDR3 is CASSTDSDEQFF. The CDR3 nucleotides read TGTGCCAGCAGTACGGACTCCGATGAGCAGTTCTTC.

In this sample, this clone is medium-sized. As DNA, the CDR3 is TGTGCCAGCAGCCTCGGGACAGGGGATGGCTACACCTTC. Translated, it gives CASSLGTGDGYTF. V and J are TRBV7-9 and TRBJ1-2; 10 bases agree with TRBD1. This CDR3 comprises 13 residues. V shed 5 bases and J 6 bases; nucleotides not matched to a gene: 3. Germline V gene lookup returns CDR1 SEHNR and CDR2 FQNEAQ (reference sequence).

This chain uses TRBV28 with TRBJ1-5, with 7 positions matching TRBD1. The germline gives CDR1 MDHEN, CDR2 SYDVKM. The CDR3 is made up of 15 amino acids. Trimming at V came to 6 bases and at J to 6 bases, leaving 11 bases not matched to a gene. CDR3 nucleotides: TGTGCCAGCAGACCGACAGGGCAAGGTCGTCAGCCCCAGCATTTT. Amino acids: CASRPTGQGRQPQHF.